This T cell receptor beta chain was identified during a study of T-cell memory formation after mild COVID-19. Amplification by 5'RACE using constant-segment primers produced TCR alpha and TCR beta cDNA libraries that carried sample barcodes and UMIs. MiXCR, applied by TCRdb to the 5' RACE reads, yields one record per CDR3 protein. The sample has 300,000 to 350,000 distinct CDR3 sequences, 12% to 15% seen once. The CDR3 spans 14 residues. The J segment lost 2 bases and the V segment lost 5 bases, leaving 4 bases of the junction unmatched. Germline CDR1 and CDR2: LNHNV and YYDKDF (reference sequence). This receptor was obtained from a man younger than 30 who had mild COVID-19 (a few samples of this study predate the infection). Cell type and time point are not known. The sequenced sample consisted of PBMCs or a T cell subset sorted from them (not recorded which). V gene TRBV15 combines with J gene TRBJ2-3, with 7 bases fitting TRBD1. The CDR3 bases are TGTGCCACCAGCGACAGGGTTTACACAGATACGCAGTATTTT. Its translation: CATSDRVYTDTQYF.